These 30 T cell receptor beta chains were all obtained from the same sample, sequenced in a study of long-term antiretroviral therapy in people with HIV. The assay, immunoSEQ v3.0, was run at survey level. TCRdb keeps only in-frame clones here, not all; method: immunoSEQ multiplex PCR. Among 48,000 or so clones, about 81% were seen once, and the ten largest hold roughly 3%. The specimen was unsorted PBMCs, collected 0.8 years after starting antiretroviral therapy. Receptors originate from a woman between 18 and 30 years old with HIV.

Notes on this clone: Germline is not matched at one junction end, which may reflect a read error. This chain connects TRBV7-7 to TRBJ2-7; D is unclear. The CDR3 length is 12 residues. The germline CDR1 and CDR2 sequences are SSHAT and FNYEAQ (reference sequence). CDR3 residues: CASSLGGGEQYF. The CDR3 DNA is TGTGCTAGCAGCCTAGGCGGCGGCGAGCAGTACTTC.

CDR3 DNA: TGTGCCAGCACCCGGGGGGGACAGGTTGCCTACGAGCAGTACTTC. It yields the protein CASTRGGQVAYEQYF. The chain combines TRBV6-6 with TRBJ2-7; D tentatively reads TRBD1 or TRBD2 (8 bases each). The germline CDR1 and CDR2 sequences are MNHNY and SVGAGI (reference sequence). This CDR3 comprises 15 residues. V shed 7 bases and J shed 2 bases, with 18 bases lying between them.

V usage is TRBV7-6 and J usage is TRBJ2-5, with 9 positions matching TRBD1. Trimming removed 1 base from V and 5 bases from J; junction bases left unmatched: 8. This CDR3 is 16 amino acids long. Germline V gives CDR1 SGHVS, CDR2 FNYEAQ. CDR3 nucleotide sequence: TGTGCCAGCAGCTTAGTACAGGGGGCGAACGGGGAGACCCAGTACTTC. Translating gives CASSLVQGANGETQYF. The whole variable domain, remainder taken from reference TRBV7-6 and TRBJ2-5, is GAGVSQSPRYKVTKRGQDVALRCDPISGHVSLYWYRQALGQGPEFLTYFNYEAQQDKSGLPNDRFSAERPEGSISTLTIQRTEQRDSAMYRCASSLVQGANGETQYFGPGTRLLVL.

CDR3 sequence (DNA): TGTGCCAGTAGTATAGACCGTACAGCGGCGGAGACCTTC. Protein sequence: CASSIDRTAAETF. J is TRBJ1-2 and V is TRBV19; no definite D call. The V and J ends lost 0 bases and 14 bases respectively, with 16 bases between them. Germline assignment: CDR1 LNHDA and CDR2 SQIVND (reference sequence). The CDR3 is made up of 13 amino acids.

This chain joins TRBV9 and TRBJ1-4, with D uncertain. V gave up 3 bases and J gave up 0 bases, with 3 bases separating them. CDR1 SGDLS and CDR2 YYNGEE come from the germline V gene. The CDR3 length is 13 residues. The CDR3 DNA sequence: TGTGCCAGCAGCGAAACAACTAATGAAAAACTGTTTTTT. This encodes CASSETTNEKLFF. Drawing the rest from reference TRBV9 and TRBJ1-4, the complete variable domain is DSGVTQTPKHLITATGQRVTLRCSPRSGDLSVYWYQQSLDQGLQFLIQYYNGEERAKGNILERFSAQQFPDLHSELNLSSLELGDSALYFCASSETTNEKLFFGSGTQLSVL.

The chain is built from TRBV5-4 and TRBJ2-3; TRBD2 aligns across 7 bases. The ends lost 3 bases at V and 1 base at J; junction bases unmatched: 11. Germline V gene lookup returns CDR1 SGHNT and CDR2 YYREEE (reference sequence). This CDR3 is built from 17 residues. CDR3 amino acids: CASSSASWGGGTDTQYF. For the CDR3, the DNA is TGTGCCAGCAGCTCGGCAAGCTGGGGAGGGGGCACAGATACGCAGTATTTT.

V is TRBV4-2 and J is TRBJ2-3, with D possibly being TRBD1 (7 bases). This CDR3 has 16 residues. With 4 bases removed from V and 1 base from J, the gap between germline ends came to 15 bases. Germline CDR1 is LGHNA and CDR2 is YNFKEQ. CDR3 loop: CASSPGAGGGTDTQYF. CDR3 sequence (DNA): TGTGCCAGCAGCCCGGGGGCAGGGGGTGGCACAGATACGCAGTATTTT.

The chain joins TRBV7-2 to TRBJ2-7; TRBD1 agrees at 7 bases. The CDR3 loop spans 15 amino acids. Germline-derived CDR1 and CDR2 are SGHTA and FQGNSA. With V trimmed by 1 base and J by 2 bases, 5 bases remained unmatched. CDR3 protein: CASSLVQGPTYEQYF. The CDR3 nucleotides read TGTGCCAGCAGCTTAGTACAGGGGCCAACCTACGAGCAGTACTTC.

The J gene is TRBJ2-3, the V gene TRBV28; tentative D call: TRBD2 (6 bases). The germline V gene has CDR1 MDHEN and CDR2 SYDVKM. The CDR3 loop spans 14 amino acids. V was shortened by 3 bases and J by 0 bases, with 7 bases between the two germline ends. The CDR3 nucleotides are TGTGCCAGCAGTTTGGGGGGTAGCACAGATACGCAGTATTTT. Translating gives CASSLGGSTDTQYF.

This clone has just a few counts. This chain connects TRBV5-6 to TRBJ2-3, with a possible D match to TRBD1 (6 bases). V was clipped by 6 bases and J by 2 bases, with 19 bases between them. In germline, CDR1 is SGHDT, CDR2 YYEEEE. The CDR3 runs 16 residues. The CDR3 DNA reads TGTGCCAGCACCCCAACAGGGATGTTCTACACAGATACGCAGTATTTT. Amino acid sequence: CASTPTGMFYTDTQYF.

This clone was seen just once. The chain combines TRBV28 with TRBJ1-4, with no clear D. Trimming removed 2 bases at V and 4 bases at J, with 8 bases between. The germline V gene encodes CDR1 MDHEN and CDR2 SYDVKM. This CDR3 comprises 14 residues. The CDR3 is CASSLSQFNEKLFF. CDR3 DNA: TGTGCCAGCAGTTTAAGCCAGTTTAATGAAAAACTGTTTTTT.

The sample holds one count of this clone. The chain uses TRBV5-1 and TRBJ2-2; D uncertain. The germline V gene encodes CDR1 SGHRS and CDR2 YFSETQ. The CDR3 runs to 16 residues. Deletions cut 1 base from V and 0 bases from J, with 10 bases between. In nucleotides, the CDR3 is TGCGCCAGCAGCTTGCTGGTCAGTTCGAACACCGGGGAGCTGTTTTTT. As protein: CASSLLVSSNTGELFF.

The chain recombines TRBV6-5 with TRBJ2-5; TRBD2 matches 14 bases. J was trimmed by 4 bases and V by 2 bases; bases with no gene match: 0. CDR1 and CDR2 (germline): MNHEY, SVGAGI. The CDR3 is made up of 15 amino acids. The DNA of the CDR3 is TGTGCCAGCAGTTACGGGACTAGCGGGAGAGAGACCCAGTACTTC. It specifies CASSYGTSGRETQYF.

The chain joins TRBV28 to TRBJ1-2, with no clear D. Germline assignment: CDR1 MDHEN and CDR2 SYDVKM. This CDR3 is built from 13 residues. Trimming took off 3 bases at V and 7 bases at J, with 12 bases between the two ends. CDR3 sequence (DNA): TGTGCCAGCAGTTTTCCCCCCGCGAGTGGCTACACCTTC. Translation: CASSFPPASGYTF.

This clone turned up a few times. The rearrangement joins TRBV25-1 to TRBJ1-2, with D possibly being TRBD1 (6 bases). The V end lost 1 base, the J end lost 4 bases, and 16 bases lay between the germline ends. This CDR3 is built from 16 residues. Germline loops: CDR1 MGHDK, CDR2 SYGVNS. This CDR3 reads CASSESVPGGLYGYTF. In DNA, the CDR3 is TGTGCCAGCAGTGAATCGGTCCCGGGGGGCCTCTATGGCTACACCTTC.

The genes are TRBV6-1 and TRBJ2-2; D gene uncertain. Germline CDR1 is MNHNS and CDR2 is SASEGT. V gave up 2 bases and J gave up 4 bases, with 8 bases separating them. The CDR3 contains 14 residues. This CDR3 is CASSEYDFTGELFF. The DNA for the CDR3 is TGTGCCAGCAGTGAATATGACTTCACCGGGGAGCTGTTTTTT.

The chain is built from TRBV11-2 and TRBJ2-7, with D tentatively TRBD1 (8 bases). V lost 0 bases, J lost 4 bases, and 16 bases lay in between. Germline-derived CDR1 and CDR2 are SGHAT and FQNNGV. The CDR3 runs to 16 residues. The CDR3 nucleotides are TGTGCCAGCAGCTTAGATGATTTACAGGGGGGGTACGAGCAGTACTTC. Protein product: CASSLDDLQGGYEQYF.

This chain links TRBV6-6 with TRBJ1-4; D is unclear. Per the germline V gene, CDR1 is MNHNY and CDR2 is SVGAGI (reference sequence). This CDR3 is built from 14 residues. V was trimmed by 6 bases and J by 6 bases, leaving 14 bases between them. CDR3: CASSQVSVDEKLFF. As DNA, the CDR3 is TGTGCCAGCAGCCAGGTATCGGTCGATGAAAAACTGTTTTTT.

V usage is TRBV19 and J usage is TRBJ1-5; D is unresolved. Germline loops: CDR1 LNHDA, CDR2 SQIVND (reference sequence). Trimming cost V 7 bases and J 1 base, with 17 bases left between them. The CDR3 sequence is 16 residues long. CDR3: CASTRVGGSSNQPQHF. CDR3 DNA: TGTGCCAGTACCCGGGTAGGAGGGAGCAGCAATCAGCCCCAGCATTTT.

This chain connects TRBV5-1 to TRBJ2-5; D unclear. Looked up from germline, CDR1 is SGHRS and CDR2 is YFSETQ. V dropped 5 bases and J dropped 4 bases, with 9 bases sitting between them. The CDR3 length is 12 residues. The CDR3 DNA sequence: TGCGCCAGCAGGCTTCCCGGAGAGACCCAGTACTTC. This translates into CASRLPGETQYF.

CDR3 bases: TGTGCCATCAGTGAGTCCCGGGGTTCCGTCACAGATACGCAGTATTTT. It yields the protein CAISESRGSVTDTQYF. The V call is TRBV10-3, the J call TRBJ2-3, with D maybe TRBD2 (5 bases). The CDR3 has 16 amino acids. The V gene lost 0 bases and the J gene lost 2 bases, with 12 bases spanning the gap. CDR1 and CDR2 (germline): ENHRY, SYGVKD.

This chain joins TRBV19 and TRBJ2-2; 7 nucleotides agree with TRBD1. This CDR3 is 17 amino acids long. Germline V lookup: CDR1 LNHDA, CDR2 SQIVND (reference sequence). V lost 1 base and J lost 2; bases outside the gene matches: 7. This chain's CDR3 is CASSIGIGTVNTGELFF. The CDR3, as DNA: TGTGCCAGTAGTATAGGAATAGGGACAGTAAACACCGGGGAGCTGTTTTTT. The whole variable domain, filled in from reference TRBV19 and TRBJ2-2, reads DGGITQSPKYLFRKEGQNVTLSCEQNLNHDAMYWYRQDPGQGLRLIYYSQIVNDFQKGDIAEGYSVSREKKESFPLTVTSAQKNPTAFYLCASSIGIGTVNTGELFFGEGSRLTVL.

V usage is TRBV11-2 and J usage is TRBJ2-1, with 7 bases identical to TRBD2. V shed 2 bases and J 8 bases; nucleotides not matched to a gene: 12. The germline V gene encodes CDR1 SGHAT and CDR2 FQNNGV. The CDR3 covers 16 residues. CDR3 sequence (DNA): TGTGCCAGCAGCTTAAGTAGCGGGTTAGGTCACGATGAGCAGTTCTTC. It encodes CASSLSSGLGHDEQFF.

This chain uses TRBV9 with TRBJ2-1, with TRBD2 matching 11 bases. Germline CDR1 and CDR2: SGDLS and YYNGEE. V lost 0 bases to trimming and J lost 3 bases; unmatched junction nucleotides: 2. The CDR3 totals 16 residues. CDR3 residues: CASSVVAGGRYNEQFF. The DNA for the CDR3 is TGTGCCAGCAGCGTAGTAGCGGGAGGGCGCTACAATGAGCAGTTCTTC.

This chain connects TRBV4-3 to TRBJ2-7; unclear D gene. Trimming cost V 0 bases and J 0 bases, with 3 bases left between them. This CDR3 comprises 13 residues. CDR1 is LGHNA, CDR2 YSLEER, per germline. The CDR3 DNA sequence: TGCGCCAGCAGCCAAGATTACTCCTACGAGCAGTACTTC. It encodes CASSQDYSYEQYF.

The J gene is TRBJ2-1, the V gene TRBV11-3; D gene unclear. The CDR3 totals 16 residues. The germline gives CDR1 SGHNT, CDR2 YENEEA. Trimming shortened V by 2 bases and J by 5 bases, and 16 bases separated the two germline ends. The CDR3 bases are TGTGCCAGCAGCTTAACGGGCCTTACCAAGGACAATGAGCAGTTCTTC. The encoded protein is CASSLTGLTKDNEQFF.

V and J are TRBV7-2 and TRBJ2-7; no firm D call. The V end was cut by 0 bases, the J end by 5 bases, with 5 bases between. Germline V gene sequence: CDR1 SGHTA, CDR2 FQGNSA. This CDR3 contains 12 residues. The chain's CDR3 is CASSLATDEQYF. DNA for the CDR3: TGTGCCAGCAGCTTAGCGACCGACGAGCAGTACTTC.

This sequence joins TRBV19 and TRBJ1-5; D remains ambiguous. The CDR3 is 16 amino acids. V was shortened by 3 bases and J by 3 bases, with 15 bases between the two germline ends. The germline gives CDR1 LNHDA, CDR2 SQIVND (reference sequence). This chain's CDR3 is CASSMIRVVHNQPQHF. The CDR3 DNA reads as TGTGCCAGTAGTATGATAAGGGTCGTACACAATCAGCCCCAGCATTTT.

The chain recombines TRBV28 with TRBJ2-7, with a weak D call TRBD2 (6 bases). Germline CDR1 is MDHEN and CDR2 is SYDVKM. Trimming removed 6 bases at V and 6 bases at J, with 21 bases between. CDR3 size: 15 residues. The CDR3, as DNA: TGTGCCAGCAGCCGCCGGGACTCCCCACTGAGCGAGCAGTACTTC. Translated: CASSRRDSPLSEQYF.

The chain joins TRBV11-1 to TRBJ2-1; a possible D gene is TRBD1 (6 bases). The germline gives CDR1 SGHAT, CDR2 FQDESV (reference sequence). This CDR3 is built from 14 residues. The ends were cut back, 4 bases at V and 8 bases at J, with 15 bases in the middle. The CDR3 is CASSSRQAIYEQFF. For the CDR3, the DNA is TGTGCCAGCAGCTCCCGACAGGCTATCTATGAGCAGTTCTTC. Full variable domain (outside the CDR3, taken from reference TRBV11-1 and TRBJ2-1): EAEVAQSPRYKITEKSQAVAFWCDPISGHATLYWYRQILGQGPELLVQFQDESVVDDSQLPKDRFSAERLKGVDSTLKIQPAELGDSAMYLCASSSRQAIYEQFFGPGTRLTVL.